Included here is one T cell receptor beta chain sequence, with context. Random hexamers were used to reverse transcribe the RNA input (about 0.5 to 1 ug). TCR beta CDR3 was amplified by immunoSEQ covering 54 Vbeta and 13 Jbeta. TCRdb called the immunoSEQ multiplex PCR reads again in MiXCR, with one record for every CDR3 protein. Here the sample spans some 120,000 distinct CDR3 sequences, 90% to 95% being singletons. Negative isolation was used for CD8+ and CD4+ T cells and FACS enrichment for TEMRA cells. The data belong to a study of CD8 T cells in Susac syndrome. About the research overall: Within the group of sequenced Susac syndrome patients, roughly 6 had active disease and fewer than 10 were in remission.

CDR3 length equals 16 residues. Germline V gene sequence: CDR1 LGHNA, CDR2 YSLEER. Trimming left V 0 bases short and J 1 base short, with 12 bases between. V is TRBV4-3 and J is TRBJ1-1; perhaps TRBD1 as D (5 bases). The sample was CD8+ T cells from PBMCs. This TCR derives from a human donor with Susac syndrome. The CDR3 loop reads CASSQERQGPNTEAFF. The CDR3 DNA follows: TGCGCCAGCAGCCAAGAACGGCAGGGACCGAACACTGAAGCTTTCTTT.